This TCR beta chain was observed in a study of control samples from healthy donors and cancer patients. Profiled with immunoSEQ multiplex PCR; TCRdb holds only in-frame clones, not every one. The repertoire holds approximately 100,000 clones, with 86% as singletons. This CDR3 spans 13 amino acids. Per germline, CDR1 GTSNPN and CDR2 SVGIG (reference sequence). Between the trimmed V and J ends, which lost 5 bases and 4 bases, there was a span of 14 bases. V gene TRBV30 combines with J gene TRBJ1-2, with D perhaps matching TRBD1 (6 bases). The origin of this receptor is a man aged 25 to 40 in good health. Sequencing was performed on blood. As DNA, the CDR3 is TGTGCCTGGGACAGGCTACGCCCCTATGGCTACACCTTC. This gives the protein CAWDRLRPYGYTF.